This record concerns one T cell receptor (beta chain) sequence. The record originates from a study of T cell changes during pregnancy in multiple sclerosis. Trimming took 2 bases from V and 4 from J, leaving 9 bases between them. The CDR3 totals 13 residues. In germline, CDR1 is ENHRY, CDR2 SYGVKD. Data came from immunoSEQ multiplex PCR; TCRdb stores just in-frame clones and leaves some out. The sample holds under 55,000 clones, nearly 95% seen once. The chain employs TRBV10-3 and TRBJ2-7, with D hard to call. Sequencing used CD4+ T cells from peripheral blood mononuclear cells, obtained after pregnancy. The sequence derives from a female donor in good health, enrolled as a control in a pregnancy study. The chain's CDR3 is CAISETMSYEQYF. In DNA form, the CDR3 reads TGTGCCATCAGTGAGACAATGTCGTACGAGCAGTACTTC.